This entry is about one T cell receptor (beta chain). Study processing details: Scientists estimated how many nucleated cells there were by amplifying reference gene primers. Assay: immunoSEQ multiplex PCR; the TCRdb copy retains only in-frame clones and omits some. That table furnishes V, J and clone size, whereas the DNA furnished D and trimming. The sample lists approximately 260,000 clones; roughly 86% were seen once. The entry originates in a study of blood T cell repertoires in COVID-19. Study overall: Sites across the United States, Italy and Spain contributed samples from acute and convalescent COVID-19.

The sequence was collected from a woman aged 55-69 years who had recovered from COVID-19. The sample consisted of PBMCs or T cells enriched from blood (not recorded which).

Here the CDR3 DNA reads TGTGCCACCAGTGACTATACAGGGGACGGGTTTCCCGGGGAGCTGTTTTTT. This translates into CATSDYTGDGFPGELFF. J is TRBJ2-2 and V is TRBV24-1, with TRBD1 identical over 7 bases. The junction had 13 bases not matched to a gene; V was cut back by 4 bases and J by 6 bases. The CDR3 is 17 amino acids. The germline CDR1 and CDR2 sequences are KGHDR and SFDVKD.